This T cell receptor beta chain was sequenced during a study of cytomegalovirus exposure and HLA in healthy donors. Study-wide results and limits: Trimming of TCR beta V- and J-genes showed a link, identified in a later analysis, to a missense DCLRE1C variant.

With 60 Vbeta and 13 Jbeta primers, the PCR was carried out. Profiled with immunoSEQ multiplex PCR; TCRdb holds only in-frame clones, not every one. Seen here are fewer than 200,000 clones, around 77% observed once, and the top ten hold 2% to 2.5%. As concerns this clone: Its antigen is unknown.

The sequencing sample was made of PBMCs. This TCR was recovered from a man aged 55 to 70 in good health and CMV-seronegative.

CDR3 region: CSVFPTGGLHEQYF. As DNA, the CDR3 is TGCAGCGTCTTCCCGACAGGGGGCTTGCACGAGCAGTACTTC. The chain links TRBV29-1 to TRBJ2-7, with 10 bases that match TRBD1. The CDR3 totals 14 residues. V lost 6 bases and J lost 5; bases outside the gene matches: 10. CDR1 SQVTM and CDR2 ANQGSEA come from the germline V gene.